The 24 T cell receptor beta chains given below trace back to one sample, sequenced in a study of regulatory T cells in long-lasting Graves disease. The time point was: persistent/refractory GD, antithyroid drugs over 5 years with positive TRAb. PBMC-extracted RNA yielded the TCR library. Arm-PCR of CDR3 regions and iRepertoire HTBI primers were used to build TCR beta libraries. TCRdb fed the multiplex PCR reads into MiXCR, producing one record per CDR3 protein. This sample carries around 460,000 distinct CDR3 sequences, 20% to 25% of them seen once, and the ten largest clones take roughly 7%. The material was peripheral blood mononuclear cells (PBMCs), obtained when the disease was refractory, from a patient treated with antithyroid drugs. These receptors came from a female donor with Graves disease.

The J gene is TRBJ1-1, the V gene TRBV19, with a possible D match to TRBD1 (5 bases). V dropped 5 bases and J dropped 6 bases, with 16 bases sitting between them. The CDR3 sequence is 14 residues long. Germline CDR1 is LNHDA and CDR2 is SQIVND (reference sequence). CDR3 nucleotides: TGTGCCAGTAGTCCCGATCCTCGGGACGCTGAAGCTTTCTTT. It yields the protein CASSPDPRDAEAFF.

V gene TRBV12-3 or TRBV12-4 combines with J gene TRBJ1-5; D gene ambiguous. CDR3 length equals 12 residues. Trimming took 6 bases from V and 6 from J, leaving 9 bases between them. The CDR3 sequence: CASSFQVQPQHF. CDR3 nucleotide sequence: TGTGCCAGCAGCTTCCAGGTTCAGCCCCAGCATTTT.

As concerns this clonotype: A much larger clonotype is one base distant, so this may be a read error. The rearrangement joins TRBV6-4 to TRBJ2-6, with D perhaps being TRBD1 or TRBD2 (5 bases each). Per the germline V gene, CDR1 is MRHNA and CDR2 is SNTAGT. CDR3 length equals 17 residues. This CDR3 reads CATSREEGASGANVPTF. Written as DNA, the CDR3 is TGTGCCACCTCCAGGGAAGAGGGAGCCTCTGGGGCCAACGTCCCGACTTTC.

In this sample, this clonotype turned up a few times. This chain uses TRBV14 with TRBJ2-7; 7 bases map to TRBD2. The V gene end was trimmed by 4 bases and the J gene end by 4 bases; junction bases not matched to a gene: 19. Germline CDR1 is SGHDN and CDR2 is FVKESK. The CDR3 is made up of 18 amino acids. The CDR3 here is CASSPPLSSLRERYEQYF. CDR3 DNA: TGTGCCAGCAGCCCCCCCTTATCATCCTTGCGGGAGAGGTACGAGCAGTACTTC.

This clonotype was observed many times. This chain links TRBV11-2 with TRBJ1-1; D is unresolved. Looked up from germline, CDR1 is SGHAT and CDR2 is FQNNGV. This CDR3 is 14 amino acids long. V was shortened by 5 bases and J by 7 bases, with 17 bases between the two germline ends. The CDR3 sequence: CASSLLGSIGEAFF. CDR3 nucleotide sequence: TGTGCCAGCAGCCTTCTTGGGTCTATCGGTGAAGCTTTCTTT.

CDR3 sequence: CASSYGGLGANVLTF. CDR3 nucleotide sequence: TGTGCCAGCAGTTATGGGGGGCTTGGGGCCAACGTCCTGACTTTC. This chain uses TRBV6-2 or TRBV6-3 with TRBJ2-6; D could derive from TRBD1 or TRBD2 (6 bases each). Germline CDR1 MNHEY, CDR2 SVGEGT. V lost 3 bases, J lost 3 bases, and 9 bases lay in between. The CDR3 contains 15 residues.

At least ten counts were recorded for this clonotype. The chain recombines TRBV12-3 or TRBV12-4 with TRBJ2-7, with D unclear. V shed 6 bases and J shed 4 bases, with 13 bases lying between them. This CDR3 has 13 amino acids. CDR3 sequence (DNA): TGTGCCAGCAGCTTCAACTTAGATTACGAGCAGTACTTC. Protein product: CASSFNLDYEQYF.

CDR3 region: CAWGGQDRRAEAFF. DNA for the CDR3: TGTGCCTGGGGCGGGCAAGACAGGAGGGCTGAAGCTTTCTTT. The chain is built from TRBV30 and TRBJ1-1, with D possibly TRBD1 on 6 matching bases. The CDR3 has 14 residues. CDR1 and CDR2 from the germline V gene are GTSNPN and SVGIG (reference sequence). The ends were cut back, 5 bases at V and 6 bases at J, with 19 bases in the middle.

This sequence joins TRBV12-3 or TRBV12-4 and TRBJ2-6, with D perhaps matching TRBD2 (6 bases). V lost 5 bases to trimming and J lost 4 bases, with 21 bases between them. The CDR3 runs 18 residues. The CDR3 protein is CASSLRYWPGEGANVLTF. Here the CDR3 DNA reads TGTGCCAGCAGTCTAAGGTACTGGCCGGGAGAAGGGGCCAACGTCCTGACTTTC.

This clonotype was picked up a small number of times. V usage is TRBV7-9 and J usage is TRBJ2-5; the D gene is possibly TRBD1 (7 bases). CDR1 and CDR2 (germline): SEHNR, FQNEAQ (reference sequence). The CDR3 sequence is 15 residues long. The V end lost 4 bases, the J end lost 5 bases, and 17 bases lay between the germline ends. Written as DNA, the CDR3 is TGTGCCAGCAGCTCGCAATTACAGGGGAGGGAGACCCAGTACTTC. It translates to CASSSQLQGRETQYF.

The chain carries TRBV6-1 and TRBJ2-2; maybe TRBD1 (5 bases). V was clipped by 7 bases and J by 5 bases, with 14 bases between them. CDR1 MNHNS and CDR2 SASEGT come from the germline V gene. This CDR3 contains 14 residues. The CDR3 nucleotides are TGTGCCAGCAATAAGCAGGGTGGGACCGGGGAGCTGTTTTTT. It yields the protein CASNKQGGTGELFF.

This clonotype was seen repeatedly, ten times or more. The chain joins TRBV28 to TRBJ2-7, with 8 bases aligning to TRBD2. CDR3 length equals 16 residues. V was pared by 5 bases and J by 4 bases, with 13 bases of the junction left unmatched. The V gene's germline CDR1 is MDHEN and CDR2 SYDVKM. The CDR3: CASSPGGGRPWYEQYF. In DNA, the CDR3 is TGTGCCAGCAGTCCCGGCGGGGGGAGACCTTGGTACGAGCAGTACTTC.

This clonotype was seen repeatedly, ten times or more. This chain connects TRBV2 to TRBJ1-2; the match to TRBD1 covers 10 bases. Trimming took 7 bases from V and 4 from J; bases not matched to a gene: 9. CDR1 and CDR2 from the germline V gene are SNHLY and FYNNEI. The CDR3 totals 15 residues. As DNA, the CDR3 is TGTGCCAGCAAGGCGGGACAGGGGACTTCCTATGGCTACACCTTC. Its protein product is CASKAGQGTSYGYTF.

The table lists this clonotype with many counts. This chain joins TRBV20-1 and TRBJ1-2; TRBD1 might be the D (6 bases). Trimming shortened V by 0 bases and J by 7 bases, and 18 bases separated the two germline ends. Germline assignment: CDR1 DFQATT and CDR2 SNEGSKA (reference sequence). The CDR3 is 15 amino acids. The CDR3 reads CSARDPRGARRGYTF. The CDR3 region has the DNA TGCAGTGCTAGAGATCCCCGGGGGGCGAGACGTGGCTACACCTTC.

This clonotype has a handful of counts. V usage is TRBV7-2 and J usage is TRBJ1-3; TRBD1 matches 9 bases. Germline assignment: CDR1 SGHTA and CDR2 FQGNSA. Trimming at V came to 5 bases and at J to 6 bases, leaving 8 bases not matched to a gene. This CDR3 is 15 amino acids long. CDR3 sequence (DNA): TGTGCCAGCAGCCACGGGACAGGGCCTCCAAACACCATATATTTT. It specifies CASSHGTGPPNTIYF.

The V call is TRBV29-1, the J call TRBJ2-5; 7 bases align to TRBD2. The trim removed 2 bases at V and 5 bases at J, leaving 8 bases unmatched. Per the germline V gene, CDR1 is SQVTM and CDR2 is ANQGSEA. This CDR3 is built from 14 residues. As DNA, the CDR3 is TGCAGCGTTGAAAGCCAACTCGGGAGGGAGACCCAGTACTTC. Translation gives CSVESQLGRETQYF. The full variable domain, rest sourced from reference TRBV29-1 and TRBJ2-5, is SAVISQKPSRDICQRGTSLTIQCQVDSQVTMMFWYRQQPGQSLTLIATANQGSEATYESGFVIDKFPISRPNLTFSTLTVSNMSPEDSSIYLCSVESQLGRETQYFGPGTRLLVL.

The CDR3 bases are TGTGCCAGCAGCCGGACAGGGGAACGGGGGACCCAGTACTTC. It yields the protein CASSRTGERGTQYF. The chain joins TRBV5-4 to TRBJ2-5, with 9 bases lining up with TRBD1. Trimming removed 4 bases from V and 7 bases from J; junction bases left unmatched: 8. CDR3 length: 14 residues. Germline loops: CDR1 SGHNT, CDR2 YYREEE (reference sequence).

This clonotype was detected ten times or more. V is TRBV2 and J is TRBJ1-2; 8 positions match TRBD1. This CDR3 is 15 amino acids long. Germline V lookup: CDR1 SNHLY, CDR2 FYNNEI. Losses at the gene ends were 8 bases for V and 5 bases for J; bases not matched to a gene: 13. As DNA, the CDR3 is TGTGCCAGCCGGGGTCAGGGGGCAGGTGGATATGGCTACACCTTC. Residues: CASRGQGAGGYGYTF. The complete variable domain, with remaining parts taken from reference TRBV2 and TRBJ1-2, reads EPEVTQTPSHQVTQMGQEVILRCVPISNHLYFYWYRQILGQKVEFLVSFYNNEISEKSEIFDDQFSVERPDGSNFTLKIRSTKLEDSAMYFCASRGQGAGGYGYTFGSGTRLTVV.

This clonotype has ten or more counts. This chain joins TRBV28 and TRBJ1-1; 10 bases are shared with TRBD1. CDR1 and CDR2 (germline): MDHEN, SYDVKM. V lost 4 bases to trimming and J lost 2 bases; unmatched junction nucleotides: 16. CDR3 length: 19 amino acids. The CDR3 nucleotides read TGTGCCAGCAGTTATTGGACAGGGGGAACAATATTAGGAAACACTGAAGCTTTCTTT. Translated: CASSYWTGGTILGNTEAFF. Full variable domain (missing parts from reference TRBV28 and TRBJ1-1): DVKVTQSSRYLVKRTGEKVFLECVQDMDHENMFWYRQDPGLGLRLIYFSYDVKMKEKGDIPEGYSVSREKKERFSLILESASTNQTSMYLCASSYWTGGTILGNTEAFFGQGTRLTVV.

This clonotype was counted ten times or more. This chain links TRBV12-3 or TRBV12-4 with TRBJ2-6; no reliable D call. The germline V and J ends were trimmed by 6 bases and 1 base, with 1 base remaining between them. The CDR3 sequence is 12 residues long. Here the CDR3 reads CASRSGANVLTF. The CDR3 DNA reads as TGTGCCAGCAGGTCTGGGGCCAACGTCCTGACTTTC.

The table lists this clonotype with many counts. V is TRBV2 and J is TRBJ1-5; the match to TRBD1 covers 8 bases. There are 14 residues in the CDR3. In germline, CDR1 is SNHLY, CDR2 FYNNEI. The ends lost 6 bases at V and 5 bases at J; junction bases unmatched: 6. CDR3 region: CASSEQGVHQPQHF. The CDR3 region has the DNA TGTGCCAGCAGCGAACAGGGGGTTCATCAGCCCCAGCATTTT.

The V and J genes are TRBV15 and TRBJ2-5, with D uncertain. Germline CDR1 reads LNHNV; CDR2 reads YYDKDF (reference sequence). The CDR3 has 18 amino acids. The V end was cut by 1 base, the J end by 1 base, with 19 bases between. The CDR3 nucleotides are TGTGCCACCAGCAGAGTGAAGGTCGACACCTTACTCCAAGAGACCCAGTACTTC. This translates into CATSRVKVDTLLQETQYF.

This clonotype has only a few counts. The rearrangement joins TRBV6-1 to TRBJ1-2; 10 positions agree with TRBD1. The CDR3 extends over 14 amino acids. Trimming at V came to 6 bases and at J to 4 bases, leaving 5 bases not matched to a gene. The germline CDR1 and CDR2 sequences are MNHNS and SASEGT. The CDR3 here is CASSMGQGTYGYTF. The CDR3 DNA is TGTGCCAGCAGCATGGGACAGGGGACCTATGGCTACACCTTC.

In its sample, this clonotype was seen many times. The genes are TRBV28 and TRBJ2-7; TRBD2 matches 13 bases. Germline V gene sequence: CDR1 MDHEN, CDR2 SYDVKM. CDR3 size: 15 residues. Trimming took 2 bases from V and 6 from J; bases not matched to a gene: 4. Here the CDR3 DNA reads TGTGCCAGCAGTTTAGGACTAGCGGGAGTTGGCGAGCAGTACTTC. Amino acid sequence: CASSLGLAGVGEQYF.